The following is a T cell receptor (beta chain) sequence with its context. The sample originates from a study of cytomegalovirus exposure and HLA in healthy donors. The CDR3 spans 16 residues. Looked up from germline, CDR1 is LGHNA and CDR2 is YSLEER. V lost 0 bases and J lost 5; bases outside the gene matches: 6. Primers included in the PCR were 60 Vbeta and 13 Jbeta primers. Measured with immunoSEQ multiplex PCR; TCRdb has only the in-frame clones, and not every one. The sample includes 11,000 to 15,000 clones, roughly 64% of them seen just once. The source of this sequence is a woman aged 50 to 60 in good health and CMV-seropositive. J is TRBJ1-3 and V is TRBV4-3, with 8 bases identical to TRBD1. The sample consisted of PBMCs. CDR3 sequence: CASSQESTGARNTIYF. The DNA of the CDR3 is TGCGCCAGCAGCCAAGAATCGACAGGGGCCAGAAACACCATATATTTT.